What follows are 26 T cell receptor beta chains derived from one specimen sequenced in a study of control samples from healthy donors and cancer patients. Clones were read by immunoSEQ multiplex PCR, and TCRdb kept only the in-frame ones, dropping some. The table has about 140,000 clones, 70% to 90% seen once. What was sequenced was blood. The receptors stem from a woman aged 25-40 years in good health.

This clone appeared a few times. This chain connects TRBV30 to TRBJ2-2, with a tentative D call TRBD1 (6 bases). The CDR3 totals 16 residues. V was clipped by 1 base and J by 0 bases, with 12 bases between them. In germline, CDR1 is GTSNPN, CDR2 SVGIG (reference sequence). The CDR3 is CAWSGGQTSNTGELFF. DNA of the CDR3: TGTGCCTGGAGTGGGGGACAAACCTCGAACACCGGGGAGCTGTTTTTT.

The V gene is TRBV5-6, the J gene TRBJ2-7; TRBD2 might be the D (5 bases). Germline V gene sequence: CDR1 SGHDT, CDR2 YYEEEE. V was cut by 0 bases and J by 2 bases, with 12 bases left in between. The length of the CDR3 is 15 residues. As DNA, the CDR3 is TGTGCCAGCAGCTTGGAGGACCGAGGGCCCTACGAGCAGTACTTC. Translated: CASSLEDRGPYEQYF.

The CDR3 DNA reads as TGTGCCAGCAGTCCCCTGGCGGGCCACTCCTACGAGCAGTACTTC. This codes for CASSPLAGHSYEQYF. This sequence joins TRBV27 and TRBJ2-7, with D possibly TRBD2 on 5 matching bases. Trimming took off 5 bases at V and 0 bases at J, with 14 bases between the two ends. Germline CDR1 is MNHEY and CDR2 is SMNVEV (reference sequence). The CDR3 extends over 15 amino acids.

V is TRBV18 and J is TRBJ2-5; D is unclear. CDR1 is KGHSH, CDR2 LQKENI, per germline. CDR3 length equals 14 residues. V dropped 0 bases and J dropped 2 bases, with 7 bases sitting between them. CDR3 sequence (DNA): TGTGCCAGCTCACCACCGGCTAGTCAAGAGACCCAGTACTTC. Its protein product is CASSPPASQETQYF.

The chain uses TRBV2 and TRBJ2-7, with 8 bases lining up with TRBD1. The CDR3 contains 14 residues. Losses at the gene ends were 3 bases for V and 7 bases for J; bases not matched to a gene: 8. Germline values: CDR1 SNHLY, CDR2 FYNNEI. The DNA for the CDR3 is TGTGCCAGCAGTGATGGGACAGGCGTGGGGGAGCAGTACTTC. Translation: CASSDGTGVGEQYF.

J is TRBJ2-5 and V is TRBV29-1, with D perhaps matching TRBD2 (7 bases). V lost 3 bases and J 4 bases, leaving 21 bases between the germline ends. Germline V CDR1 and CDR2: SQVTM, ANQGSEA. The CDR3 runs 16 residues. The CDR3 DNA sequence: TGCAGCGTTGAGGGGGGGCTAGCGATGGGGGCAGAGACCCAGTACTTC. Protein: CSVEGGLAMGAETQYF. Full variable domain (outside the CDR3, taken from reference TRBV29-1 and TRBJ2-5): SAVISQKPSRDICQRGTSLTIQCQVDSQVTMMFWYRQQPGQSLTLIATANQGSEATYESGFVIDKFPISRPNLTFSTLTVSNMSPEDSSIYLCSVEGGLAMGAETQYFGPGTRLLVL.

The V gene is TRBV13, the J gene TRBJ2-7; 15 positions agree with TRBD2. This CDR3 region has 18 residues. J gave up 2 bases and V 5 bases, and 10 bases lay outside the gene matches. Germline loops: CDR1 PRHDT, CDR2 FYEKMQ (reference sequence). The CDR3 protein is CASSPHLGLAGGAYEQYF. CDR3 in DNA: TGTGCCAGCAGCCCCCATCTTGGACTAGCGGGAGGGGCCTACGAGCAGTACTTC. Full variable domain (remainder filled in from reference TRBV13 and TRBJ2-7): AAGVIQSPRHLIKEKRETATLKCYPIPRHDTVYWYQQGPGQDPQFLISFYEKMQSDKGSIPDRFSAQQFSDYHSELNMSSLELGDSALYFCASSPHLGLAGGAYEQYFGPGTRLTVT.

This chain's CDR3 is CASSYFGAWGYTF. As DNA, the CDR3 is TGTGCCAGCAGTTACTTCGGGGCGTGGGGCTACACCTTC. This chain connects TRBV6-5 to TRBJ1-2, with a tentative D call TRBD1 (5 bases). CDR1 is MNHEY and CDR2 is SVGAGI in the germline V gene. V lost 1 base and J 8 bases, leaving 11 bases between the germline ends. The CDR3 is 13 residues long.

This clone was recorded only once. This chain uses TRBV5-5 with TRBJ2-3; 8 nucleotides match TRBD2. Germline V gives CDR1 SGHKS, CDR2 YYEKEE (reference sequence). This CDR3 contains 17 residues. Trimming cost V 0 bases and J 2 bases; bases outside gene matches: 8. The CDR3 sequence: CASSLGVLADDTDTQYF. The CDR3 region has the DNA TGTGCCAGCAGCTTGGGGGTACTAGCGGACGACACAGATACGCAGTATTTT.

In nucleotides, the CDR3 is TGTGCCAGCAGTTCTGATGGGGAGCGGCAGTATTTT. It translates to CASSSDGERQYF. This rearrangement joins TRBV28 to TRBJ2-3, with D perhaps matching TRBD2 (5 bases). Germline V gene lookup returns CDR1 MDHEN and CDR2 SYDVKM. This CDR3 has 12 residues. Trimming removed 4 bases from V and 11 bases from J, with 13 bases in between.

This clone appeared a single time. The gene calls are TRBV7-8 and TRBJ2-1; D gene unclear. The germline V gene has CDR1 SGHVS and CDR2 FQNEAQ. The CDR3 has 14 amino acids. V was pared by 1 base and J by 5 bases, with 9 bases between. The DNA of the CDR3 is TGTGCCAGCAGCTTAGGGGGATTCAACAATGAGCAGTTCTTC. Protein sequence: CASSLGGFNNEQFF.

The V call is TRBV7-2, the J call TRBJ1-1; no clear D. Germline assignment: CDR1 SGHTA and CDR2 FQGNSA. The CDR3 extends over 13 amino acids. V dropped 4 bases and J dropped 0 bases, with 6 bases sitting between them. The CDR3 region has the DNA TGTGCCAGCAGCTACGAGATGAACACTGAAGCTTTCTTT. Residues: CASSYEMNTEAFF.

This chain joins TRBV5-1 and TRBJ1-5; 7 nucleotides match TRBD1. Looked up from germline, CDR1 is SGHRS and CDR2 is YFSETQ. The ends lost 1 base at V and 0 bases at J; junction bases unmatched: 1. There are 15 residues in the CDR3. CDR3 in amino acids: CASSLTGDSNQPQHF. In nucleotides, the CDR3 is TGCGCCAGCAGCTTGACAGGGGATAGCAATCAGCCCCAGCATTTT. Drawing the rest from reference TRBV5-1 and TRBJ1-5, the complete variable domain is KAGVTQTPRYLIKTRGQQVTLSCSPISGHRSVSWYQQTPGQGLQFLFEYFSETQRNKGNFPGRFSGRQFSNSRSEMNVSTLELGDSALYLCASSLTGDSNQPQHFGDGTRLSIL.

V usage is TRBV3-1 (or the pseudogene TRBV3-2) and J usage is TRBJ1-3; no definite D call. Trimming left V 2 bases short and J 4 bases short, with 3 bases between. Germline CDR1 LGHDT, CDR2 YNNKEL (reference sequence). The CDR3 totals 12 residues. CDR3: CASSQSGNTIYF. The CDR3 coding sequence is TGTGCCAGCAGCCAATCCGGAAACACCATATATTTT.

The chain is built from TRBV21-1 and TRBJ2-5; the table's TRBD1 call for D was not verified on the DNA. TRBV21-1 corresponds to a pseudogene. The CDR3 totals 12 residues. The CDR3 region is CASRQGQETQYF. In DNA, the CDR3 is TGTGCCAGCAGACAGGGGCAAGAGACCCAGTACTTC.

The chain links TRBV14 to TRBJ1-1; TRBD1 matches 7 bases. There are 12 residues in the CDR3. Germline trimming cut 3 bases from V and 7 bases from J; bases unmatched to any gene: 2. CDR1 SGHDN and CDR2 FVKESK come from the germline V gene. The CDR3 sequence is CASSQRQGEAFF. As DNA, the CDR3 is TGTGCCAGCAGCCAGCGACAGGGTGAAGCTTTCTTT.

The chain carries TRBV11-2 and TRBJ2-7, with D unresolved. V was clipped by 3 bases and J by 0 bases, with 9 bases between them. Germline assignment: CDR1 SGHAT and CDR2 FQNNGV. This CDR3 is 14 amino acids long. The DNA for the CDR3 is TGTGCCAGCAGCTTTTCGGAGAGCTCCTACGAGCAGTACTTC. It translates to CASSFSESSYEQYF.

This clone has a handful of counts. The chain carries TRBV6-4 and TRBJ2-1; 10 nucleotides align to TRBD2. Per germline, CDR1 MRHNA and CDR2 SNTAGT. With V trimmed by 6 bases and J by 7 bases, 9 bases remained unmatched. The CDR3 is 15 residues long. The CDR3 spells CASRGTAGGGNEQFF. The CDR3 DNA reads TGTGCCAGCAGAGGAACAGCGGGAGGGGGGAATGAGCAGTTCTTC.

The chain joins TRBV2 to TRBJ1-3; D gene uncertain. This CDR3 contains 17 residues. From germline, CDR1 is SNHLY and CDR2 FYNNEI. The V and J ends lost 2 bases and 2 bases respectively, with 16 bases between them. The chain's CDR3 is CASSESASLGAGNTIYF. For the CDR3, the DNA is TGTGCCAGCAGTGAATCCGCCTCCCTTGGAGCTGGAAACACCATATATTTT.

This clone was seen once. The rearrangement joins TRBV7-9 to TRBJ2-1, with 7 bases identical to TRBD1. This CDR3 region has 14 residues. V dropped 5 bases and J dropped 8; count of bases not matched to a gene: 9. The germline CDR1 and CDR2 sequences are SEHNR and FQNEAQ (reference sequence). CDR3 DNA: TGTGCCAGCAGCCCACAGGGGCCCTCCGATGAGCAGTTCTTC. Translating it yields CASSPQGPSDEQFF.

This clone was seen a few times. The chain couples TRBV6-1 to TRBJ1-5, with D possibly being TRBD1 (6 bases). V lost 3 bases and J lost 9, with 18 bases in between. Germline V gene lookup returns CDR1 MNHNS and CDR2 SASEGT. CDR3 length: 15 amino acids. The CDR3 region is CASSEEHHRVRPQHF. CDR3 DNA sequence: TGTGCCAGCAGTGAGGAGCATCACAGGGTGCGGCCCCAGCATTTT.

This clone appeared once. The chain links TRBV25-1 to TRBJ2-7; 9 bases are a match to TRBD2. Germline assignment: CDR1 MGHDK and CDR2 SYGVNS. Trimming removed 7 bases from V and 4 bases from J; junction bases left unmatched: 8. This CDR3 region has 14 residues. The CDR3, as DNA: TGTGCCAGCATGTCTGAGCGGGGGGTTTACGAGCAGTACTTC. Its protein is CASMSERGVYEQYF.

V gene TRBV19 combines with J gene TRBJ2-6; 12 bases match TRBD1. This CDR3 spans 17 amino acids. V was clipped by 5 bases and J by 4 bases; unmatched bases: 6. CDR1 is LNHDA, CDR2 SQIVND, per germline (reference sequence). CDR3 nucleotide sequence: TGTGCCAGTAGTCCGGGACAGGGGGCACTCGGGGCCAACGTCCTGACTTTC. It yields the protein CASSPGQGALGANVLTF.

V usage is TRBV18 and J usage is TRBJ2-7, with D unclear. Trimming shortened V by 2 bases and J by 9 bases, and 17 bases separated the two germline ends. Germline values: CDR1 KGHSH, CDR2 LQKENI. CDR3 size: 14 residues. This CDR3 is CASSPKSVEDGQYF. CDR3 nucleotides: TGTGCCAGCTCACCAAAGTCCGTCGAGGATGGGCAGTACTTC.

This chain uses TRBV28 with TRBJ1-4; D gene ambiguous. V lost 5 bases and J 1 base, leaving 8 bases between the germline ends. The germline V gene has CDR1 MDHEN and CDR2 SYDVKM. This CDR3 has 14 residues. This CDR3 is CASSLVGTNEKLFF. The CDR3 nucleotides read TGTGCCAGCAGTCTTGTAGGAACTAATGAAAAACTGTTTTTT.

This sequence joins TRBV11-2 and TRBJ2-3, with D possibly TRBD2 on 6 matching bases. Trimming pared 3 bases from V and 4 bases from J, leaving 11 bases between. CDR3 length equals 14 residues. Looked up from germline, CDR1 is SGHAT and CDR2 is FQNNGV. CDR3 in amino acids: CASSLGRLPDTQYF. In nucleotides, the CDR3 is TGTGCCAGCAGCTTGGGGAGGCTCCCAGATACGCAGTATTTT.